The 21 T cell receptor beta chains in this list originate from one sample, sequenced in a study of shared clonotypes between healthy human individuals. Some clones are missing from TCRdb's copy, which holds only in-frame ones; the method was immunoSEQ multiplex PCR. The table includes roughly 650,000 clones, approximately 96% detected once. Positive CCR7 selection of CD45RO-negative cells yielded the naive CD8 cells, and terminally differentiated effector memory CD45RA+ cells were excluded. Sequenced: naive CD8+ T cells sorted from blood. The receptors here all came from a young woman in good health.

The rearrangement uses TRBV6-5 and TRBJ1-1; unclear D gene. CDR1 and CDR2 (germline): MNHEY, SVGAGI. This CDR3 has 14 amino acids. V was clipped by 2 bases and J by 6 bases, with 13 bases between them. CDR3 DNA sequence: TGTGCCAGCAGTTACGACCTGGGGTTCGCTGAAGCTTTCTTT. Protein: CASSYDLGFAEAFF.

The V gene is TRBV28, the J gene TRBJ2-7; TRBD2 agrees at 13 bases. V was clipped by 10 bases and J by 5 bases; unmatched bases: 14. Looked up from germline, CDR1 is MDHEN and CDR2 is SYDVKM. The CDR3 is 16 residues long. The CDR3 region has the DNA TGTGCCACCCTCCCCGAACTAGCGGGAGGGATAAACGAGCAGTACTTC. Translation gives CATLPELAGGINEQYF.

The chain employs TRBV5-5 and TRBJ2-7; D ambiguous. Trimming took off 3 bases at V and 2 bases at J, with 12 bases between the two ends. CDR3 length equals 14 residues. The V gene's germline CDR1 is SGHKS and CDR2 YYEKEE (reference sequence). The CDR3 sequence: CASSSGPITYEQYF. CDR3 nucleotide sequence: TGTGCCAGCAGCTCCGGCCCGATCACCTACGAGCAGTACTTC.

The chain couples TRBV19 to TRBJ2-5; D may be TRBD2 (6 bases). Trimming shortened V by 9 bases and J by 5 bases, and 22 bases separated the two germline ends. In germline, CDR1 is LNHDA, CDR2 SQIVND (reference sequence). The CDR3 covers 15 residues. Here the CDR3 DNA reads TGTGCCAGCTCCGGGCGACTAGTTGGCCAGGAGACCCAGTACTTC. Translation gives CASSGRLVGQETQYF.

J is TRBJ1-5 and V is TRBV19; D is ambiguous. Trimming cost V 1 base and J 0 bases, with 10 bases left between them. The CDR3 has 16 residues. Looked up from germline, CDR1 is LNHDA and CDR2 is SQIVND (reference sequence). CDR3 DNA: TGTGCCAGTAGTATAGCGGGTCTTTATAGCAATCAGCCCCAGCATTTT. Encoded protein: CASSIAGLYSNQPQHF.

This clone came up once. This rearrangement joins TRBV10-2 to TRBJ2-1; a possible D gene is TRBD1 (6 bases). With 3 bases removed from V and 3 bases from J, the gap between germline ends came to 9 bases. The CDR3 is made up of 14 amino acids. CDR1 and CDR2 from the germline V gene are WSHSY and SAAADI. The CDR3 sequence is CASSDRDNYNEQFF. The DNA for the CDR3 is TGCGCCAGCAGTGATCGGGACAACTACAATGAGCAGTTCTTC.

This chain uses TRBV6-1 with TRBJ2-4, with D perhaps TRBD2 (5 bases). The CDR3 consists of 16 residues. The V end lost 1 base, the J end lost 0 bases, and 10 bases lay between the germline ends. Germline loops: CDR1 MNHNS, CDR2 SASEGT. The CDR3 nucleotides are TGTGCCAGCAGTGAAGGGCGACTACTAGCCAAAAACATTCAGTACTTC. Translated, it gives CASSEGRLLAKNIQYF.

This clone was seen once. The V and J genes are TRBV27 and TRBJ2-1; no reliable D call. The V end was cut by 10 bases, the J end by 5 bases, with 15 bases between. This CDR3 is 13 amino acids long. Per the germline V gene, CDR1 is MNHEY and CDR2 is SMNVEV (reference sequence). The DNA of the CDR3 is TGTGCCACCGGGCCGGCGGCGAACAATGAGCAGTTCTTC. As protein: CATGPAANNEQFF.

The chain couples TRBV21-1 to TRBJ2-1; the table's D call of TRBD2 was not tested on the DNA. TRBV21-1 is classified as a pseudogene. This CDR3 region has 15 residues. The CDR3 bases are TGTGCCAGCAGCAAAGTTCCGGGAGACTACAATGAGCAGTTCTTC. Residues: CASSKVPGDYNEQFF.

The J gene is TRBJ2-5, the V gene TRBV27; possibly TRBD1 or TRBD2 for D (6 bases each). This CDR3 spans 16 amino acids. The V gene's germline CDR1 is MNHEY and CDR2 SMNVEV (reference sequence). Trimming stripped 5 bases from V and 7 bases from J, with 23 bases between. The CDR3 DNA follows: TGTGCCAGCAGTCCTCTGGGTGAGGCAGGGGAGGCGACCCAGTACTTC. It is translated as CASSPLGEAGEATQYF.

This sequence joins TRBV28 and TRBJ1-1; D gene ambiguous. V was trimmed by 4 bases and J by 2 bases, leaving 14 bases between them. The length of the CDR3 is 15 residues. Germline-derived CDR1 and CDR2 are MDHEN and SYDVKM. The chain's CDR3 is CASSSLRRVNTEAFF. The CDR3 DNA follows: TGTGCCAGCAGTTCCCTAAGGAGGGTAAACACTGAAGCTTTCTTT.

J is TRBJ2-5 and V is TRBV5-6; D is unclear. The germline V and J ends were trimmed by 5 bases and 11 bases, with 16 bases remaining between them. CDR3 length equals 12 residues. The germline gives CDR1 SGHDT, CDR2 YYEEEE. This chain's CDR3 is CASRLTLGEQYF. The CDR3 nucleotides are TGTGCCAGCAGGTTGACCCTCGGAGAGCAGTACTTC.

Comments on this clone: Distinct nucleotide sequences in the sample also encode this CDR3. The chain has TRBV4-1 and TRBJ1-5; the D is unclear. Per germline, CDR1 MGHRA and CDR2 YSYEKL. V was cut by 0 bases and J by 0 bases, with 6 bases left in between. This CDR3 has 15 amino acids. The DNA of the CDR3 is TGCGCCAGCAGCCAAGACCCGTATAGCAATCAGCCCCAGCATTTT. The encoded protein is CASSQDPYSNQPQHF.

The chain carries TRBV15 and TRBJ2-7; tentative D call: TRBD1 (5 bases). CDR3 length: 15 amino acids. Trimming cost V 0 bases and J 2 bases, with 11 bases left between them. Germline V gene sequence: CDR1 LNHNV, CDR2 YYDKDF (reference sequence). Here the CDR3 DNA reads TGTGCCACCAGCAGAGATAGAGGACAAACCTACGAGCAGTACTTC. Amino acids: CATSRDRGQTYEQYF.

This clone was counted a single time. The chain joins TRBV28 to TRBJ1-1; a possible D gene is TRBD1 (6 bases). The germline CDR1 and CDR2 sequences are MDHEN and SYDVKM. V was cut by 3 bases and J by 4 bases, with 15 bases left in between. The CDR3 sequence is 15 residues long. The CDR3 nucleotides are TGTGCCAGCAGTTTGGTTTCAGGAGGGGGCACTGAAGCTTTCTTT. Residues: CASSLVSGGGTEAFF.

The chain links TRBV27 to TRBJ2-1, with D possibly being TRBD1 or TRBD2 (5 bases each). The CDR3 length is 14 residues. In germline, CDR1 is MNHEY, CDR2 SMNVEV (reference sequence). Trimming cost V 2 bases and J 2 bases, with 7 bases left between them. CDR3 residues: CASSLEGPYNEQFF. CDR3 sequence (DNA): TGTGCCAGCAGTTTAGAGGGGCCCTACAATGAGCAGTTCTTC.

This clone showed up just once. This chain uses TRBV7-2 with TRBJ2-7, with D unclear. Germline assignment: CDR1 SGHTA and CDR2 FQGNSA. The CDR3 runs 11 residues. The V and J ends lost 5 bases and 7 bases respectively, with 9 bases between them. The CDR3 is CASSTSREQYF. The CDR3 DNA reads TGTGCCAGCAGCACCTCTCGGGAGCAGTACTTC.

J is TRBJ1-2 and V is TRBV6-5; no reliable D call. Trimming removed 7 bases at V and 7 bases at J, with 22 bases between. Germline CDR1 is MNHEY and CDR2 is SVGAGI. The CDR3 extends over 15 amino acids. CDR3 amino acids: CASIELVGSQSGYTF. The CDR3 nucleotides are TGTGCCAGCATCGAACTCGTGGGGAGTCAAAGTGGCTACACCTTC.

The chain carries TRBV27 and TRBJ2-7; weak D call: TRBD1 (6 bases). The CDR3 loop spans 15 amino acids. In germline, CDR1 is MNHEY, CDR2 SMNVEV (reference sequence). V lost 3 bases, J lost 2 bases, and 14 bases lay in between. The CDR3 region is CASSFAAGATYEQYF. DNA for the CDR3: TGTGCCAGCAGTTTCGCCGCAGGGGCAACCTACGAGCAGTACTTC.

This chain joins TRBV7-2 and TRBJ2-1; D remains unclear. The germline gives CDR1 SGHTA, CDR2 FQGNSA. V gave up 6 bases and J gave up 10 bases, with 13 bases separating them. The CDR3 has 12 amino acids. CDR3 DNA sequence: TGTGCCAGCAGACACACTTCAGAAGAGCAGTTCTTC. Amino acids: CASRHTSEEQFF.

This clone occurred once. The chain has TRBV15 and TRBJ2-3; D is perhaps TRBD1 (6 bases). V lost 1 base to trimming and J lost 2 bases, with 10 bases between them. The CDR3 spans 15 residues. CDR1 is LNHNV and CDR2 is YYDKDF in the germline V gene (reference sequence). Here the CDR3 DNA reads TGTGCCACCAGCAGAGCCAGGGGATCCACAGATACGCAGTATTTT. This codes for CATSRARGSTDTQYF.